These 24 T cell receptor beta chains were sequenced from one sample in a study of regulatory T cells in long-lasting Graves disease. In building TCR beta libraries, iRepertoire HTBI primers were used together with Arm-PCR of CDR3 regions. One entry per CDR3 protein results from TCRdb running MiXCR on the multiplex PCR reads. The repertoire holds approximately 400,000 distinct CDR3 sequences, with about 15% as singletons. This sample's time point: newly diagnosed GD, antithyroid drugs for less than 3 months. The TCR library was prepared using RNA isolated from PBMCs. The sample was also reused in another study, on T cells in Graves' hyperthyroidism and ophthalmopathy.

This sample comprised peripheral blood mononuclear cells (PBMCs), obtained at new diagnosis, from a patient treated with antithyroid drugs. These receptors came from a woman in her 30s with Graves disease.

This clonotype was recorded a few times. The V call is TRBV11-2, the J call TRBJ2-3; 8 bases map to TRBD1. CDR3 size: 15 residues. The V gene end was trimmed by 5 bases and the J gene end by 6 bases; junction bases not matched to a gene: 10. From germline, CDR1 is SGHAT and CDR2 FQNNGV. In DNA, the CDR3 is TGTGCCAGCAGCCTAGGACAGGGTCAGTTTGATACGCAGTATTTT. It encodes CASSLGQGQFDTQYF.

Only a few counts were recorded for this clonotype. The chain has TRBV19 and TRBJ1-1; possible D gene TRBD1, 6 bases. The germline CDR1 and CDR2 sequences are LNHDA and SQIVND (reference sequence). The CDR3 has 17 amino acids. With 0 bases removed from V and 4 bases from J, the gap between germline ends came to 18 bases. The CDR3 sequence: CASSIDTTGWGGTEAFF. Written as DNA, the CDR3 is TGTGCCAGTAGTATAGATACCACAGGGTGGGGCGGCACTGAAGCTTTCTTT.

Ten or more counts support this clonotype. The chain couples TRBV30 to TRBJ2-1; no reliable D call. The CDR3 consists of 10 residues. Germline V CDR1 and CDR2: GTSNPN, SVGIG (reference sequence). Trimming pared 1 base from V and 9 bases from J, leaving 4 bases between. The CDR3 is CAWSGGEQFF. In DNA, the CDR3 is TGTGCCTGGAGTGGGGGTGAGCAGTTCTTC.

The table lists this clonotype with many counts. This chain joins TRBV19 and TRBJ2-5; TRBD1 is a possible D gene (5 bases). V lost 3 bases to trimming and J lost 4 bases, with 9 bases between them. There are 13 residues in the CDR3. Per the germline V gene, CDR1 is LNHDA and CDR2 is SQIVND (reference sequence). CDR3 loop: CASSMSGLETQYF. The CDR3 coding sequence is TGTGCCAGTAGTATGTCAGGGCTAGAGACCCAGTACTTC.

V usage is TRBV4-1 and J usage is TRBJ2-7; 9 bases agree with TRBD1. The V gene end was trimmed by 1 base and the J gene end by 1 base; junction bases not matched to a gene: 11. Germline V lookup: CDR1 MGHRA, CDR2 YSYEKL. CDR3 length: 18 amino acids. The CDR3 here is CASSQVVSRDRVSYEQYF. CDR3 bases: TGCGCCAGCAGCCAAGTCGTGTCGCGGGACAGGGTATCCTACGAGCAGTACTTC.

In its sample, this clonotype was seen many times. The chain uses TRBV5-1 and TRBJ1-1; possibly TRBD1 for D (5 bases). CDR3 length equals 16 residues. CDR1 is SGHRS, CDR2 YFSETQ, per germline. V was trimmed by 0 bases and J by 4 bases, leaving 16 bases between them. The CDR3 is CASSLEGALRPTEAFF. The CDR3 DNA is TGCGCCAGCAGCTTGGAAGGGGCCCTGCGGCCCACTGAAGCTTTCTTT.

This clonotype was observed at least ten times. The gene calls are TRBV15 and TRBJ2-1; TRBD1 aligns across 9 bases. J lost 10 bases, V lost 6 bases, and 7 bases had no gene match. Germline CDR1 reads LNHNV; CDR2 reads YYDKDF (reference sequence). This CDR3 is built from 13 residues. Written as DNA, the CDR3 is TGTGCCACCAGTTCGGACAGGGGTGGAGAGCAGTTCTTC. It specifies CATSSDRGGEQFF.

This clonotype was detected ten times or more. The chain has TRBV24-1 and TRBJ2-3, with unresolved D. V was clipped by 2 bases and J by 0 bases, with 17 bases between them. This CDR3 contains 18 residues. Germline V gene sequence: CDR1 KGHDR, CDR2 SFDVKD. The DNA of the CDR3 is TGTGCCACCAGTGATTCAGTCGTCACACCCGAAAGCACAGATACGCAGTATTTT. Its protein product is CATSDSVVTPESTDTQYF.

The chain combines TRBV29-1 with TRBJ2-7, with 9 bases matching TRBD2. Germline assignment: CDR1 SQVTM and CDR2 ANQGSEA. CDR3 length: 12 residues. Trimming cost V 6 bases and J 3 bases; bases outside gene matches: 3. The CDR3 nucleotides read TGCAGCGTGTTTAGCGGGAGCTACGAGCAGTACTTC. It codes for CSVFSGSYEQYF.

This clonotype was seen a few times. A much larger clone is a single base away; this may be a read error. J is TRBJ2-1 and V is TRBV28; 9 bases align to TRBD2. The CDR3 runs to 15 residues. Germline CDR1 reads MDHEN; CDR2 reads SYDVKM. CDR3 residues: CASSLNRLAENERFF. The CDR3 DNA reads as TGTGCCAGCAGTTTAAATCGACTAGCGGAGAATGAGCGGTTCTTC.

In its sample, this clonotype was seen many times. The rearrangement uses TRBV7-3 and TRBJ2-1; 7 nucleotides agree with TRBD2. The CDR3 covers 13 residues. The V and J ends lost 2 bases and 16 bases, in that order; junction bases with no gene match: 11. CDR1 is SGHTA and CDR2 is FQGTGA in the germline V gene. DNA for the CDR3: TGTGCCAGCAGCTTATCTACGTCGGGAGGTCAATTCTTC. This encodes CASSLSTSGGQFF. The full variable domain, its missing parts supplied by reference TRBV7-3 and TRBJ2-1, is GAGVSQTPSNKVTEKGKYVELRCDPISGHTALYWYRQSLGQGPEFLIYFQGTGAADDSGLPNDRFFAVRPEGSVSTLKIQRTERGDSAVYLCASSLSTSGGQFFGPGTRLTVL.

This clonotype was recorded a few times. A much larger clone is a single base away; this may be a read error. V usage is TRBV12-3 or TRBV12-4 and J usage is TRBJ2-7, with TRBD2 matching 11 bases. This CDR3 has 15 amino acids. The trim removed 5 bases at V and 7 bases at J, leaving 10 bases unmatched. CDR3 residues: CASSPTSGKYNEQYF. In DNA, the CDR3 is TGTGCCAGCAGTCCGACTAGCGGGAAATACAATGAGCAGTACTTC.

The chain combines TRBV10-3 with TRBJ2-1; 8 bases align to TRBD2. The CDR3 spans 14 residues. V lost 6 bases and J lost 6; bases outside the gene matches: 7. Germline V gene sequence: CDR1 ENHRY, CDR2 SYGVKD. This CDR3 reads CAISLSGTGNEQFF. CDR3 nucleotide sequence: TGTGCCATCAGCCTTAGCGGGACTGGCAATGAGCAGTTCTTC.

In its sample, this clonotype was seen many times. The rearrangement joins TRBV29-1 to TRBJ2-5, with TRBD1 identical over 9 bases. The CDR3 length is 12 residues. After removal of 6 bases from V and 5 bases from J, the junction contained 4 bases not matched to a gene. CDR1 is SQVTM and CDR2 is ANQGSEA in the germline V gene. The CDR3 bases are TGCAGCGTACGACAGGGGGGTGAGACCCAGTACTTC. This translates into CSVRQGGETQYF.

A note on this clonotype: A read error is possible here, since a much larger clone lies one base away. This chain links TRBV6-1 with TRBJ2-2; D unresolved. The CDR3 is 14 amino acids. The V gene lost 6 bases and the J gene lost 1 base, with 9 bases spanning the gap. Germline V gene sequence: CDR1 MNHNS, CDR2 SASEGT. CDR3 sequence reads: CASRVSVNTGELFF. Written as DNA, the CDR3 is TGTGCCAGCAGGGTCAGCGTGAACACCGGGGAGCTGTTTTTT.

This clonotype has a count of ten or more. This chain links TRBV11-2 with TRBJ2-7; 12 bases fit TRBD1. With 5 bases clipped from V and 4 bases from J, the junction kept 12 bases outside the gene matches. Germline V lookup: CDR1 SGHAT, CDR2 FQNNGV. The CDR3 loop spans 17 amino acids. DNA of the CDR3: TGTGCCAGCAGCCCTATTCAGCGGGGACAGGGGGCTTACGAGCAGTACTTC. Translation gives CASSPIQRGQGAYEQYF.

This clonotype was counted many times. The chain has TRBV12-3 or TRBV12-4 and TRBJ2-1; no reliable D call. The length of the CDR3 is 15 residues. The V end lost 3 bases, the J end lost 5 bases, and 14 bases lay between the germline ends. The CDR3 sequence is CASSFFPVLDNEQFF. The CDR3 coding sequence is TGTGCCAGCAGTTTCTTTCCGGTTTTGGACAATGAGCAGTTCTTC.

This clonotype showed up many times. The CDR3 region is CASSLRGQGYEQYF. The CDR3 DNA follows: TGTGCCAGCAGTTTAAGGGGTCAGGGCTACGAGCAGTACTTC. V usage is TRBV27 and J usage is TRBJ2-7, with a possible D match to TRBD1 (5 bases). The CDR3 loop spans 14 amino acids. Trimming left V 2 bases short and J 3 bases short, with 11 bases between. Germline CDR1 is MNHEY and CDR2 is SMNVEV (reference sequence).

This clonotype occurred many times. This chain uses TRBV12-3 or TRBV12-4 with TRBJ2-1; TRBD2 matches 8 bases. The V gene end was trimmed by 2 bases and the J gene end by 5 bases; junction bases not matched to a gene: 2. The CDR3 extends over 14 amino acids. The CDR3 region is CASSLSGSDNEQFF. The CDR3 nucleotides are TGTGCCAGCAGTTTAAGCGGGAGTGACAATGAGCAGTTCTTC.

This clonotype was seen more than once but under ten times. This chain uses TRBV7-9 with TRBJ2-3, with D possibly being TRBD1 (6 bases). This CDR3 has 14 residues. In germline, CDR1 is SEHNR, CDR2 FQNEAQ (reference sequence). V was shortened by 9 bases and J by 4 bases, with 17 bases between the two germline ends. CDR3 amino acids: CASTQGINADTQYF. CDR3 in DNA: TGTGCCAGTACACAGGGCATTAACGCAGATACGCAGTATTTT.

This clonotype has just a few counts. The chain is built from TRBV20-1 and TRBJ2-3; a possible D gene is TRBD1 (6 bases). Trimming left V 2 bases short and J 0 bases short, with 12 bases between. The CDR3 contains 15 residues. The germline CDR1 and CDR2 sequences are DFQATT and SNEGSKA (reference sequence). CDR3 region: CSARRAGASTDTQYF. The CDR3 DNA is TGCAGTGCTAGAAGGGCAGGGGCTAGCACAGATACGCAGTATTTT.

This clonotype was observed many times. This chain uses TRBV6-2 or TRBV6-3 with TRBJ2-2; possibly TRBD1 for D (6 bases). CDR1 and CDR2 (germline): MNHEY, SVGEGT. The CDR3 sequence is 17 residues long. Trimming cost V 5 bases and J 0 bases, with 16 bases left between them. Here the CDR3 DNA reads TGTGCCAGCAGTCATCAGCAGGGGCTAGCGAACACCGGGGAGCTGTTTTTT. Translated, it gives CASSHQQGLANTGELFF.

This clonotype came up many times. The V call is TRBV2, the J call TRBJ1-5, with no clear D. This CDR3 has 11 residues. Germline assignment: CDR1 SNHLY and CDR2 FYNNEI. The germline V and J ends were trimmed by 8 bases and 8 bases, with 10 bases remaining between them. The CDR3 DNA sequence: TGTGCCAGCCGCACCGCCGAGCCCCAGCATTTT. Translated, it gives CASRTAEPQHF.

Many counts were recorded for this clonotype. The rearrangement uses TRBV7-2 and TRBJ2-1; a possible D gene is TRBD2 (6 bases). CDR1 is SGHTA, CDR2 FQGNSA, per germline. Trimming cost V 5 bases and J 4 bases, with 15 bases left between them. This CDR3 is built from 15 residues. CDR3 bases: TGTGCCAGCAGCCCGCCCGGTGCGGGATACAATGAGCAGTTCTTC. Its protein is CASSPPGAGYNEQFF.